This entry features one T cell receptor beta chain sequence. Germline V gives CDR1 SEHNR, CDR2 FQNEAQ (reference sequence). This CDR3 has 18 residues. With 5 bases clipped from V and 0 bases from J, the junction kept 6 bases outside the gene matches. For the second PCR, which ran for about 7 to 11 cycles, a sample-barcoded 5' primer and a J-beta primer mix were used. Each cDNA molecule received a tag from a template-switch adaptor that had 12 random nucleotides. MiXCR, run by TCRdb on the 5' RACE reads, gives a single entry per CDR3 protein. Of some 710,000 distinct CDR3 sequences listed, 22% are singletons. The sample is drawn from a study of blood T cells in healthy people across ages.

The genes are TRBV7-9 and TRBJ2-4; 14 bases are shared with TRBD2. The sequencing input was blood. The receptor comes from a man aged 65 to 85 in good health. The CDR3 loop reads CASSVGTSGGLAKNIQYF. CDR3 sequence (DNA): TGTGCCAGCAGCGTCGGGACTAGCGGGGGTCTAGCCAAAAACATTCAGTACTTC.